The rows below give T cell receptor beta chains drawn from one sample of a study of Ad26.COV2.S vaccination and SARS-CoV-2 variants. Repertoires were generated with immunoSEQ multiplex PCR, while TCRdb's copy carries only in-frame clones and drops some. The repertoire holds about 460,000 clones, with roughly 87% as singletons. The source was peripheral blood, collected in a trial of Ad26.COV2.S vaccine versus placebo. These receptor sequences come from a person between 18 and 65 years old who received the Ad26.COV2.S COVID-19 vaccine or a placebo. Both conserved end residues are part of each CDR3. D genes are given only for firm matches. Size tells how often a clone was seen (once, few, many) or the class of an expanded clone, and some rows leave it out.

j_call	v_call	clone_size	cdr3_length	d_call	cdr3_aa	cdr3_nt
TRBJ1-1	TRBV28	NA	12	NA	CASSRWGPEAFF	TGTGCCAGCAGTCGCTGGGGACCCGAAGCTTTCTTT
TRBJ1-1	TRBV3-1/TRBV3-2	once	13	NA	CASSQAFNTEAFF	TGTGCCAGCAGCCAAGCATTTAACACTGAAGCTTTCTTT
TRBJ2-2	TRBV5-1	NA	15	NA	CASSLGIAGTGELFF	TGCGCCAGCAGCTTGGGTATAGCCGGCACCGGGGAGCTGTTTTTT
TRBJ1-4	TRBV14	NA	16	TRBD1	CASSRRPDRVNEKLFF	TGTGCCAGCAGCCGGAGACCGGACAGGGTCAATGAAAAACTGTTTTTT
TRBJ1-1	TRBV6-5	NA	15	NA	CASSYSRTLNTEAFF	TGTGCCAGCAGTTACTCAAGGACACTGAACACTGAAGCTTTCTTT
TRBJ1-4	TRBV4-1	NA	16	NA	CASSQFRGATNEKLFF	TGCGCCAGCAGCCAATTTAGGGGAGCGACTAATGAAAAACTGTTTTTT
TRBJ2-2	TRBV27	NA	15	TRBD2	CASSPLAGATGELFF	TGTGCCAGCAGTCCATTAGCGGGAGCGACCGGGGAGCTGTTTTTT
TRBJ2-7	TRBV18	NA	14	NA	CASSPRGASYEQYF	TGTGCCAGCTCACCACGCGGGGCTTCCTACGAGCAGTACTTC
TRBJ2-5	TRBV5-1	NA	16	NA	CASSLATGSGRETQYF	TGCGCCAGCAGCTTGGCTACAGGGAGCGGGCGAGAGACCCAGTACTTC
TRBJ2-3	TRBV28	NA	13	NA	CASSFLGTDTQYF	TGTGCCAGCAGTTTCTTAGGGACAGATACGCAGTATTTT
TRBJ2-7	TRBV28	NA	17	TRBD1	CPPQGANRQRVVYEQYF	TGTCCACCCCAGGGGGCGAATCGGCAGCGGGTAGTCTACGAGCAGTACTTC
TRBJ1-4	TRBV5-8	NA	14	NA	CASSLYTLSEKLFF	TGTGCCAGCAGCTTGTACACCCTTTCTGAAAAACTGTTTTTT
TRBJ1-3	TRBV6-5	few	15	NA	CASSYRASAGNTIYF	TGTGCCAGCAGTTATCGGGCGTCCGCTGGAAACACCATATATTTT
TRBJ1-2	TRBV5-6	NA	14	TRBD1	CASRTGTGVYGYTF	TGTGCCAGCAGAACCGGGACAGGAGTGTATGGCTACACCTTC
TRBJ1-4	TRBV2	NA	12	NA	CASRTVGEKLFF	TGTGCCAGCAGGACAGTTGGGGAAAAACTGTTTTTT
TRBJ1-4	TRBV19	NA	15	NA	CASSISIATNEKLFF	TGTGCCAGTAGTATCTCGATTGCAACTAATGAAAAACTGTTTTTT
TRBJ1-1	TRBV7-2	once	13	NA	CASSLGRNTEAFF	TGTGCCAGCAGCTTAGGTAGGAACACTGAAGCTTTCTTT
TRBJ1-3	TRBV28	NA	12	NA	CASRPPENTIYF	TGTGCCAGCCGCCCCCCAGAAAACACCATATATTTT
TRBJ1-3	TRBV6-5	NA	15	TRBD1	CASRRTGGSGNTIYF	TGTGCCAGCAGGCGAACAGGGGGCTCTGGAAACACCATATATTTT
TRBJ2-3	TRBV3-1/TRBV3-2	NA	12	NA	CASSREGDTQYF	TGTGCCAGCAGCAGAGAGGGAGATACGCAGTATTTT
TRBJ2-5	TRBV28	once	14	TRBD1	CASRNPGQQETQYF	TGTGCCAGCAGAAACCCGGGACAGCAAGAGACCCAGTACTTC
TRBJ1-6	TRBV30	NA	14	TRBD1	CAWNRDRANSPLHF	TGTGCCTGGAACCGGGACAGGGCTAATTCACCCCTCCACTTT
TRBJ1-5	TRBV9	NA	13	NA	CASSVETRGPQHF	TGTGCCAGCAGCGTAGAGACGAGGGGGCCCCAGCATTTT
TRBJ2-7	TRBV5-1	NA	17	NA	CASSWGVGRRAIYEQYF	TGCGCCAGCAGCTGGGGTGTGGGGCGGCGGGCGATCTACGAGCAGTACTTC
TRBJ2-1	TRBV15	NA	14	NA	CATSRDSRNNEQFF	TGTGCCACCAGCAGAGATTCCCGGAACAATGAGCAGTTCTTC
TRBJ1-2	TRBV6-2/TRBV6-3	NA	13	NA	CASSYGGNYGYTF	TGTGCCAGCAGTTATGGCGGGAACTATGGCTACACCTTC
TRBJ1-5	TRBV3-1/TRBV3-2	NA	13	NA	CASSQDSNQPQHF	TGTGCCAGCAGCCAAGACAGCAATCAGCCCCAGCATTTT
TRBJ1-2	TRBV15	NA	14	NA	CATSRDRRTDGYTF	TGTGCCACCAGCAGAGATCGCAGAACAGATGGCTACACCTTC
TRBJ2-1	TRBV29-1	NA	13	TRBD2	CSVYERGLNEQFF	TGCAGCGTTTACGAGCGGGGGCTCAATGAGCAGTTCTTC
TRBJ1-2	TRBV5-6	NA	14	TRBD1	CASSLQGQLFGYTF	TGTGCCAGCAGCTTGCAGGGACAGCTTTTTGGCTACACCTTC
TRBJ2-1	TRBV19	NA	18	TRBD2	CASKSTTSGSLFYNEQFF	TGTGCCAGTAAATCAACAACTAGCGGGAGTTTATTCTACAATGAGCAGTTCTTC
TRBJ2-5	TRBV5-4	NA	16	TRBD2	CASSLAGGLAWETQYF	TGTGCCAGCAGCTTGGCGGGGGGACTAGCATGGGAGACCCAGTACTTC
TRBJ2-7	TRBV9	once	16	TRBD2	CASSPFSGEGPVEQYF	TGTGCCAGCAGCCCCTTTTCGGGGGAGGGCCCGGTCGAGCAGTACTTC
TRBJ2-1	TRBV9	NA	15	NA	CASSEGDSNYNEQFF	TGTGCCAGCAGCGAGGGGGACTCAAACTACAATGAGCAGTTCTTC
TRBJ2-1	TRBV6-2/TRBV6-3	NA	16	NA	CASSYYGRTSYNEQFF	TGTGCCAGCAGTTATTATGGCAGGACTTCCTACAATGAGCAGTTCTTC
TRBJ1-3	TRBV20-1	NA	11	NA	CSAATGNTIYF	TGCAGTGCTGCGACTGGAAACACCATATATTTT
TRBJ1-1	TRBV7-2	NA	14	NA	CASSFLAMNTEAFF	TGTGCCAGCAGCTTCCTAGCTATGAACACTGAAGCTTTCTTT
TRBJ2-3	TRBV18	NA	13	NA	CASSAGQSDTQYF	TGTGCCAGCTCGGCTGGACAGTCAGATACGCAGTATTTT
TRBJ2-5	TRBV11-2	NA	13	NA	CASSLGTQETQYF	TGTGCCAGCAGCTTAGGGACCCAAGAGACCCAGTACTTC
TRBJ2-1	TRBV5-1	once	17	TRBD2	CASKTSTRTSGYNEQFF	TGCGCCAGCAAAACAAGTACTAGGACTAGCGGGTACAATGAGCAGTTCTTC
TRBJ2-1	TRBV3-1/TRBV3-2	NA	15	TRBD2	CASSQAWTSSNEQFF	TGTGCCAGCAGCCAAGCCTGGACTAGCTCAAATGAGCAGTTCTTC
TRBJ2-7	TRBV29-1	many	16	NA	CSVAPHRGGMSYEQYF	TGCAGCGTTGCCCCCCACAGGGGAGGGATGTCCTACGAGCAGTACTTC
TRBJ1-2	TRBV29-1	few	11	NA	CSVVTGGGYTF	TGCAGCGTGGTTACAGGCGGAGGCTACACCTTC
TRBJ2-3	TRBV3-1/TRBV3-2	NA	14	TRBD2	CASQPGLGTDTQYF	TGTGCCAGTCAACCGGGACTAGGCACAGATACGCAGTATTTT
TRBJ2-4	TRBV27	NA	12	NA	CASSSGENIQYF	TGTGCCAGCAGTTCGGGGGAAAACATTCAGTACTTC
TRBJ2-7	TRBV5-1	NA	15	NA	CASSRDPPASYEQYF	TGCGCCAGCAGTCGCGACCCACCCGCATCCTACGAGCAGTACTTC
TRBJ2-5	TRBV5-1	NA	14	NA	CASSDGSLRETQYF	TGCGCCAGCAGCGATGGGTCCTTAAGAGAGACCCAGTACTTC
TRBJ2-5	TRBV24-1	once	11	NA	CATSDLETQYF	TGTGCCACCAGTGATCTAGAGACCCAGTACTTC
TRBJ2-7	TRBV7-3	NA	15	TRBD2	CASSLGTSGSYEQYF	TGTGCCAGCAGCTTAGGGACTAGCGGTTCCTACGAGCAGTACTTC
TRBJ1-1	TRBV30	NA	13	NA	CAWGRDANTEAFF	TGTGCCTGGGGCAGGGACGCGAACACTGAAGCTTTCTTT
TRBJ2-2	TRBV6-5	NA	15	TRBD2	CASRPGLAGTGELFF	TGTGCCAGCCGCCCGGGACTAGCGGGCACCGGGGAGCTGTTTTTT
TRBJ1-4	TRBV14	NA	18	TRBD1	CASSQARRGQGTNEKLFF	TGTGCCAGCAGCCAAGCCCGCAGGGGGCAAGGAACTAATGAAAAACTGTTTTTT
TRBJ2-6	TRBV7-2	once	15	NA	CASTGALSGANVLTF	TGTGCCAGCACAGGCGCCCTCTCTGGGGCCAACGTCCTGACTTTC
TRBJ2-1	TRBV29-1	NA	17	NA	CSLLPFPSGSPYNEQFF	TGCAGCTTACTGCCTTTCCCGTCGGGTAGCCCCTACAATGAGCAGTTCTTC